The next 20 T cell receptor beta chains were all read from a single sample in a study of blood T cell repertoires in COVID-19. Clones were sequenced by immunoSEQ multiplex PCR, and TCRdb holds only the in-frame ones, with some missing. This sample has around 76,000 clones; more than 85% occur once, and the top ten carry 0.58%. Material: peripheral blood. The receptors derive from a man in his sixties with acute or convalescent COVID-19.

This clone was picked up a small number of times. The V call is TRBV19, the J call TRBJ2-3; TRBD2 aligns across 10 bases. The CDR3 runs 15 residues. V trimming: 5 bases; J trimming: 4 bases; junction bases outside the gene matches: 6. The germline V gene has CDR1 LNHDA and CDR2 SQIVND (reference sequence). CDR3 coding DNA: TGTGCCAGTAGTTTAGCGGGGGGACGAGCAGATACGCAGTATTTT. Translated: CASSLAGGRADTQYF.

V is TRBV12-3 or TRBV12-4 and J is TRBJ2-1; D may be TRBD2 (6 bases). The ends were cut back, 3 bases at V and 9 bases at J, with 9 bases in the middle. The CDR3 length is 12 residues. CDR3 nucleotide sequence: TGTGCCAGCAGTTTGGACGGGGGTGAGCAGTTCTTC. Translation: CASSLDGGEQFF.

V gene TRBV28 combines with J gene TRBJ2-5, with TRBD2 matching 9 bases. Germline V CDR1 and CDR2: MDHEN, SYDVKM. V shed 3 bases, J shed 1 base, and the junction held 3 bases outside the gene matches. The CDR3 is 15 residues long. CDR3 DNA sequence: TGTGCCAGCAGTTTTAGCGGGGGCTCCCAAGAGACCCAGTACTTC. Amino acids: CASSFSGGSQETQYF. Combining the CDR3 with reference TRBV28 and TRBJ2-5 gives the whole variable domain DVKVTQSSRYLVKRTGEKVFLECVQDMDHENMFWYRQDPGLGLRLIYFSYDVKMKEKGDIPEGYSVSREKKERFSLILESASTNQTSMYLCASSFSGGSQETQYFGPGTRLLVL.

The chain employs TRBV30 and TRBJ1-3; D is ambiguous. Germline CDR1 GTSNPN, CDR2 SVGIG (reference sequence). V was shortened by 0 bases and J by 1 base, with 7 bases between the two germline ends. The CDR3 is 14 amino acids. The CDR3 region has the DNA TGTGCCTGGAGTGTGGTTCAGTCTGGAAACACCATATATTTT. Translated: CAWSVVQSGNTIYF.

The chain couples TRBV11-2 to TRBJ2-7, with 8 positions matching TRBD2. V shed 1 base, J shed 4 bases, and the junction held 3 bases outside the gene matches. CDR1 is SGHAT and CDR2 is FQNNGV in the germline V gene. The CDR3 is 14 residues long. CDR3 region: CASSLGTSGYEQYF. Written as DNA, the CDR3 is TGTGCCAGCAGCTTAGGAACTAGCGGTTACGAGCAGTACTTC.

This chain joins TRBV7-2 and TRBJ1-5, with D perhaps TRBD1 (6 bases). The CDR3 covers 15 residues. Germline V lookup: CDR1 SGHTA, CDR2 FQGNSA. V was clipped by 1 base and J by 7 bases, with 14 bases between them. The CDR3 here is CASSLVAGEWQPQHF. The CDR3 DNA follows: TGTGCCAGCAGCTTAGTTGCAGGGGAGTGGCAGCCCCAGCATTTT.

The chain has TRBV25-1 and TRBJ1-5; 9 bases match TRBD1. Germline CDR1 is MGHDK and CDR2 is SYGVNS. CDR3 length equals 15 residues. V gave up 3 bases and J gave up 5 bases; unmatched junction bases: 5. The CDR3 DNA sequence: TGTGCCAGCAGTGACTCACAGGGGGCCCATCAGCCCCAGCATTTT. It is translated as CASSDSQGAHQPQHF.

This chain connects TRBV7-8 to TRBJ2-1; TRBD2 matches at 9 bases. This CDR3 spans 14 amino acids. Germline CDR1 reads SGHVS; CDR2 reads FQNEAQ. Trimming took 11 bases from V and 8 from J; bases not matched to a gene: 13. The CDR3 sequence: CASRGSGSFYEQFF. DNA for the CDR3: TGTGCCTCCAGGGGTAGCGGGAGTTTCTATGAGCAGTTCTTC. The entire variable domain, with the rest obtained from reference TRBV7-8 and TRBJ2-1, is as follows: GAGVSQSPRYKVAKRGQDVALRCDPISGHVSLFWYQQALGQGPEFLTYFQNEAQLDKSGLPSDRFFAERPEGSVSTLKIQRTQQEDSAVYLCASRGSGSFYEQFFGPGTRLTVL.

The V gene is TRBV6-5, the J gene TRBJ2-2; D is possibly TRBD2 (6 bases). This CDR3 is built from 13 residues. From germline, CDR1 is MNHEY and CDR2 SVGAGI. With 2 bases removed from V and 5 bases from J, the gap between germline ends came to 6 bases. CDR3 sequence: CASSYRGTGELFF. For the CDR3, the DNA is TGTGCCAGCAGTTACCGGGGGACCGGGGAGCTGTTTTTT.

This clone was observed once. The chain couples TRBV24-1 to TRBJ2-5, with a tentative D call TRBD1 (5 bases). The ends were cut back, 0 bases at V and 5 bases at J, with 12 bases in the middle. The germline V gene has CDR1 KGHDR and CDR2 SFDVKD. The CDR3 extends over 15 amino acids. The CDR3 DNA is TGTGCCACCAGTGATTTGCAAGGGGCTCGGGAGACCCAGTACTTC. It is translated as CATSDLQGARETQYF.

The gene calls are TRBV6-5 and TRBJ2-7, with unresolved D. Germline CDR1 MNHEY, CDR2 SVGAGI. The CDR3 is 13 amino acids. Trimming cost V 8 bases and J 7 bases, with 18 bases left between them. The CDR3 loop reads CASARSPHLEQYF. Here the CDR3 DNA reads TGTGCCAGCGCCCGATCCCCGCACTTGGAGCAGTACTTC.

V and J are TRBV28 and TRBJ2-2; D unresolved. This CDR3 is built from 12 residues. Germline V lookup: CDR1 MDHEN, CDR2 SYDVKM. The V end was cut by 1 base, the J end by 6 bases, with 3 bases between. CDR3 loop: CASSLSAGELFF. The CDR3, as DNA: TGTGCCAGCAGTTTATCGGCCGGGGAGCTGTTTTTT.

This clone was seen more than once but under ten times. The gene calls are TRBV5-6 and TRBJ2-7; tentative D call: TRBD2 (5 bases). This CDR3 is 14 amino acids long. The V end lost 3 bases, the J end lost 1 base, and 11 bases lay between the germline ends. Germline lookup yields CDR1 SGHDT and CDR2 YYEEEE. The CDR3 nucleotides are TGTGCCAGCAGCTCGGAACTAGATTCCTACGAGCAGTACTTC. Protein product: CASSSELDSYEQYF.

V gene TRBV7-9 combines with J gene TRBJ1-2; a possible D gene is TRBD1 (5 bases). Germline values: CDR1 SEHNR, CDR2 FQNEAQ (reference sequence). V gave up 3 bases and J gave up 8 bases, with 13 bases separating them. The CDR3 has 13 amino acids. The chain's CDR3 is CASSLDNPKGYTF. CDR3 bases: TGTGCCAGCAGCTTGGACAATCCCAAAGGCTACACCTTC.

The chain couples TRBV23-1 to TRBJ1-5, with D maybe TRBD1 (5 bases). TRBV23-1 is an open reading frame, and its role is uncertain. This CDR3 is built from 17 residues. Trimming took off 3 bases at V and 0 bases at J, with 15 bases between the two ends. The CDR3: CASSHSSTADSNQPQHF. CDR3 coding DNA: TGCGCCAGCAGTCACAGCTCGACAGCTGATAGCAATCAGCCCCAGCATTTT.

V gene TRBV7-3 combines with J gene TRBJ2-7; D is undetermined. The CDR3 length is 13 residues. Germline loops: CDR1 SGHTA, CDR2 FQGTGA. The V end lost 4 bases, the J end lost 0 bases, and 7 bases lay between the germline ends. CDR3 sequence: CASSSSSSYEQYF. CDR3 sequence (DNA): TGTGCCAGCAGCTCGTCCTCCTCCTACGAGCAGTACTTC. The whole variable domain, filled in from reference TRBV7-3 and TRBJ2-7, reads GAGVSQTPSNKVTEKGKYVELRCDPISGHTALYWYRQSLGQGPEFLIYFQGTGAADDSGLPNDRFFAVRPEGSVSTLKIQRTERGDSAVYLCASSSSSSYEQYFGPGTRLTVT.

This clone was detected once. V is TRBV30 and J is TRBJ1-2; 7 bases are shared with TRBD1. The germline CDR1 and CDR2 sequences are GTSNPN and SVGIG (reference sequence). The CDR3 is 13 amino acids. V trimming: 5 bases; J trimming: 8 bases; junction bases outside the gene matches: 11. The CDR3 DNA reads TGTGCCTGGGCCCCCAAGGGGGCGAGAGGCTACACCTTC. This sequence encodes CAWAPKGARGYTF.

This chain joins TRBV18 and TRBJ1-6, with TRBD1 as a possible D gene (5 bases). Germline CDR1 reads KGHSH; CDR2 reads LQKENI. This CDR3 has 14 residues. Trimming took off 3 bases at V and 8 bases at J, with 11 bases between the two ends. CDR3 nucleotide sequence: TGTGCCAGCTCACCCCCTTTAGGGGATTCACCCCTCCACTTT. Amino acids: CASSPPLGDSPLHF.

The chain links TRBV5-1 to TRBJ1-4, with a possible D match to TRBD1 (6 bases). CDR1 SGHRS and CDR2 YFSETQ come from the germline V gene. Trimming pared 0 bases from V and 0 bases from J, leaving 12 bases between. The CDR3 has 17 amino acids. CDR3 amino acids: CASSLGLQGATNEKLFF. The CDR3 nucleotides read TGCGCCAGCAGCTTGGGGTTACAGGGCGCAACTAATGAAAAACTGTTTTTT.

This chain uses TRBV11-2 with TRBJ1-1, with D unclear. V shed 7 bases and J shed 0 bases, with 9 bases lying between them. Germline loops: CDR1 SGHAT, CDR2 FQNNGV. This CDR3 region has 13 residues. The CDR3 bases are TGTGCCAGCACCCCCCCGGTGAACACTGAAGCTTTCTTT. Translation: CASTPPVNTEAFF. Filled out from reference TRBV11-2 and TRBJ1-1, the complete variable domain reads EAGVAQSPRYKIIEKRQSVAFWCNPISGHATLYWYQQILGQGPKLLIQFQNNGVVDDSQLPKDRFSAERLKGVDSTLKIQPAKLEDSAVYLCASTPPVNTEAFFGQGTRLTVV.